This TCR beta chain was observed in a study of tumor T cells in aggressive B-cell lymphoma (dated by TCRdb to about 2017). CDR1 and CDR2, looked up from the germline V gene (reference sequence), are LNHDA and SQIVND. The CDR3 spans 15 residues, from the cysteine through the phenylalanine. The kept DNA is CDR3 alone, 45 bases in frame from the first base. The junction shows trimming of 6 bases on V and 3 bases on J, and the gene matches do not reach 6 bases of it. The protocol used for the library was the immunoSEQ multiplex PCR assay. TCRdb carries this immuneACCESS record with in-frame sequences only. Its versions omit some clonotypes, under half of them owing to an unresolved V gene in the studies checked, with the rest unexplained. The sample profile shows a few thousand clones; more than 75% of them were found once. Approximately 5.6% of the sample comes from the top ten. In the case of this clone: Its antigen remains unidentified. Base qualities are not provided; no much larger clone lies one nucleotide away.

This receptor was identified in an adult with diffuse large B cell lymphoma. Sequenced input: tumor tissue. This chain joins TRBV19 to TRBJ1-2, and TRBD1 aligns with 11 junction nucleotides. The nucleotides are TGTGCCAGTAGCCTAGCGGGACAGGGGGACTATGGCTACACCTTC. Its coded protein is CASSLAGQGDYGYTF.